This paragraph covers one T cell receptor (beta chain) sequence. A quantity of 0.5 to 1 ug RNA underwent reverse transcription using random hexamers. Across 54 Vbeta and 13 Jbeta, TCR beta CDR3 was amplified with immunoSEQ multiplex PCR. TCRdb redid the calling of the immunoSEQ multiplex PCR reads with MiXCR, one entry per CDR3 protein. The repertoire holds fewer than 350,000 distinct CDR3 sequences, with around 85% as singletons. This record belongs to a study of CD8 T cells in Susac syndrome. The authors carried out high-throughput sequencing of TCR beta. They applied it to CD8+ and CD4+ T cells obtained from blood. The multiple sclerosis controls were treatment-naive patients with relapsing-remitting disease that was stable or active. Germline lookup yields CDR1 SGDLS and CDR2 YYNGEE. CDR3 length: 13 amino acids. V shed 3 bases and J shed 3 bases, with 10 bases lying between them.

The TCR was taken from a human donor with multiple sclerosis. Sequenced material: CD8+ T cells from PBMCs. This rearrangement joins TRBV9 to TRBJ2-7; D is undetermined. The CDR3 sequence is CASSDDVGYEQYF. CDR3 sequence (DNA): TGTGCCAGCAGCGACGATGTAGGCTACGAGCAGTACTTC.